One and the same sample provided the 32 T cell receptor beta chains below, sequenced in a study of CD8+CD57+ T cells in acquired aplastic anemia. Genomic DNA acted as the template from which TCR beta VDJ combination and CDR3 sequence profiling were carried out. TCRdb re-derived calls from the reads in MiXCR, one entry per CDR3 protein. The sample holds some 280,000 distinct CDR3 sequences; 56% are singletons and the top ten take 6.5% to 10%. Sample: sorted CD4+, CD8+, or CD8+CD57+ T cells (not recorded which) from PBMCs. The receptors come from a human donor with severe aplastic anemia or a healthy control (not recorded which).

CDR3: CSVPGTGVGQPQHF. As DNA, the CDR3 is TGCAGCGTGCCCGGGACAGGGGTGGGACAGCCCCAGCATTTT. The chain combines TRBV29-1 with TRBJ1-5, with TRBD1 matching 10 bases. The V gene end was trimmed by 6 bases and the J gene end by 7 bases; junction bases not matched to a gene: 9. The length of the CDR3 is 14 residues. Germline CDR1 is SQVTM and CDR2 is ANQGSEA.

This clonotype was detected ten times or more. The chain is built from TRBV6-5 and TRBJ2-7; 7 bases are shared with TRBD1. The CDR3 loop spans 11 amino acids. Germline V gene lookup returns CDR1 MNHEY and CDR2 SVGAGI. Trimming removed 10 bases from V and 5 bases from J; junction bases left unmatched: 5. The CDR3 reads CATQTGNEQYF. The DNA of the CDR3 is TGTGCCACCCAGACAGGGAACGAGCAGTACTTC.

CDR3 DNA sequence: TGTGCCACCAGTGACACTAGAACGGACGGTGTATATGGCTACACCTTC. It yields the protein CATSDTRTDGVYGYTF. V and J are TRBV24-1 and TRBJ1-2, with D unclear. This CDR3 has 16 amino acids. Between the trimmed V and J ends, which lost 4 bases and 5 bases, there was a span of 19 bases. Looked up from germline, CDR1 is KGHDR and CDR2 is SFDVKD.

This clonotype has just a few counts. The chain has TRBV2 and TRBJ1-5; possibly TRBD1 for D (5 bases). Germline assignment: CDR1 SNHLY and CDR2 FYNNEI. CDR3 length: 12 amino acids. V lost 6 bases to trimming and J lost 7 bases, with 10 bases between them. CDR3 bases: TGTGCCAGCAGGGGGGACGGACAGCCCCAGCATTTT. The encoded protein is CASRGDGQPQHF.

This chain links TRBV6-4 with TRBJ2-3, with a possible D match to TRBD2 (5 bases). In germline, CDR1 is MRHNA, CDR2 SNTAGT. The CDR3 extends over 13 amino acids. V lost 5 bases and J lost 2, with 8 bases in between. DNA of the CDR3: TGTGCCAGCAGTAAACTAGTCACAGATACGCAGTATTTT. This sequence encodes CASSKLVTDTQYF.

V usage is TRBV25-1 and J usage is TRBJ2-2; 7 bases are a match to TRBD2. J was trimmed by 6 bases and V by 8 bases; bases with no gene match: 9. The V gene's germline CDR1 is MGHDK and CDR2 SYGVNS. There are 14 residues in the CDR3. The CDR3 DNA follows: TGTGCCAGCTCCCGGGGGGTTGAAGCCGGGGAGCTGTTTTTT. It is translated as CASSRGVEAGELFF.

This clonotype came up once. The chain combines TRBV5-1 with TRBJ2-7; TRBD1 or TRBD2 may be the D gene (5 bases each). With 1 base removed from V and 6 bases from J, the gap between germline ends came to 26 bases. The CDR3 runs to 18 residues. Per the germline V gene, CDR1 is SGHRS and CDR2 is YFSETQ. The chain's CDR3 is CASSLWGSGTGSSGEQYF. CDR3 bases: TGCGCCAGCAGCTTGTGGGGGTCTGGGACGGGGTCGTCGGGCGAGCAGTACTTC.

This rearrangement joins TRBV5-1 to TRBJ1-5; a possible D gene is TRBD1 (6 bases). This CDR3 region has 15 residues. The germline gives CDR1 SGHRS, CDR2 YFSETQ. Trimming pared 8 bases from V and 0 bases from J, leaving 15 bases between. The CDR3, as DNA: TGCGCCAGGATGGACAGTGGGGATAGCAATCAGCCCCAGCATTTT. Residues: CARMDSGDSNQPQHF. Using reference TRBV5-1 and TRBJ1-5 for the parts outside the CDR3, the full variable domain is KAGVTQTPRYLIKTRGQQVTLSCSPISGHRSVSWYQQTPGQGLQFLFEYFSETQRNKGNFPGRFSGRQFSNSRSEMNVSTLELGDSALYLCARMDSGDSNQPQHFGDGTRLSIL.

This clonotype occurred a few times. The V gene is TRBV11-2, the J gene TRBJ2-5; D is perhaps TRBD1 (6 bases). This CDR3 has 13 amino acids. In germline, CDR1 is SGHAT, CDR2 FQNNGV. V lost 5 bases to trimming and J lost 4 bases, with 11 bases between them. CDR3 in DNA: TGTGCCAGCAGCCAACAGGGTGGAGAGACCCAGTACTTC. It encodes CASSQQGGETQYF.

The genes are TRBV19 and TRBJ1-6, with D possibly matching TRBD1 (5 bases). The CDR3 has 16 residues. CDR1 and CDR2 from the germline V gene are LNHDA and SQIVND (reference sequence). Trimming took off 5 bases at V and 0 bases at J, with 11 bases between the two ends. The CDR3: CASSLRQSSYNSPLHF. Written as DNA, the CDR3 is TGTGCCAGTAGTCTCCGACAGAGCTCCTATAATTCACCCCTCCACTTT.

The rearrangement links TRBV5-1 to TRBJ2-5; 13 positions agree with TRBD2. V lost 2 bases, J lost 9 bases, and 4 bases stayed unmatched. Germline values: CDR1 SGHRS, CDR2 YFSETQ. CDR3 length equals 14 residues. CDR3 amino acids: CASSFGTSGAAQYF. CDR3 sequence (DNA): TGCGCCAGCAGCTTCGGGACTAGCGGGGCCGCCCAGTACTTC.

This clonotype was recorded many times. This may be a read error, as it is one base from a much larger clone. This chain uses TRBV7-9 with TRBJ1-1; D gene ambiguous. There are 17 residues in the CDR3. The V end was cut by 1 base, the J end by 6 bases, with 21 bases between. Looked up from germline, CDR1 is SEHNR and CDR2 is FQNEAQ (reference sequence). The DNA of the CDR3 is TGTGCCAGCAGCTTAGTTCCCGTAATCCAGTCGGACTCTGAAGCTTTCTTT. Translated, it gives CASSLVPVIQSDSEAFF.

This clonotype was observed a handful of times. J is TRBJ2-5 and V is TRBV20-1, with D perhaps given as TRBD1 or TRBD2 (6 bases each). Germline V gene sequence: CDR1 DFQATT, CDR2 SNEGSKA (reference sequence). V gave up 3 bases and J gave up 2 bases, with 13 bases separating them. CDR3 length equals 14 residues. The CDR3 is CSARRGDGQETQYF. Written as DNA, the CDR3 is TGCAGTGCTAGGAGGGGGGACGGGCAAGAGACCCAGTACTTC.

This clonotype was seen a single time. V is TRBV29-1 and J is TRBJ2-7; TRBD1 agrees at 7 bases. Trimming removed 6 bases from V and 6 bases from J; junction bases left unmatched: 8. Germline CDR1 and CDR2: SQVTM and ANQGSEA. This CDR3 region has 12 residues. Written as DNA, the CDR3 is TGCAGCGTCTCTCGACAGGGATCCGAGCAGTACTTC. Protein sequence: CSVSRQGSEQYF.

V is TRBV7-9 and J is TRBJ2-5, with 7 bases that match TRBD1. V gave up 3 bases and J gave up 5 bases; unmatched junction bases: 6. Germline V lookup: CDR1 SEHNR, CDR2 FQNEAQ (reference sequence). The CDR3 is made up of 14 amino acids. The DNA for the CDR3 is TGTGCCAGCAGCTTTCAACAGGGGCGGGAGACCCAGTACTTC. This codes for CASSFQQGRETQYF.

The gene calls are TRBV7-9 and TRBJ1-6; TRBD1 is a possible D gene (5 bases). The CDR3 loop spans 15 amino acids. V lost 8 bases, J lost 10 bases, and 21 bases lay in between. Germline CDR1 SEHNR, CDR2 FQNEAQ (reference sequence). CDR3 DNA sequence: TGTGCCAGCGAAAGGGGTTCTAGCGGGGGATCACCCCTCCACTTT. It is translated as CASERGSSGGSPLHF. The variable domain in full, with the rest retrieved from reference TRBV7-9 and TRBJ1-6, is DTGVSQNPRHKITKRGQNVTFRCDPISEHNRLYWYRQTLGQGPEFLTYFQNEAQLEKSRLLSDRFSAERPKGSFSTLEIQRTEQGDSAMYLCASERGSSGGSPLHFGNGTRLTVT.

The chain recombines TRBV20-1 with TRBJ2-1, with 12 bases that match TRBD2. Germline CDR1 reads DFQATT; CDR2 reads SNEGSKA (reference sequence). The V and J ends lost 6 bases and 7 bases, in that order; junction bases with no gene match: 7. CDR3 length: 14 amino acids. The CDR3 nucleotides read TGCAGTGCGGGGCTAGCGGGGGGGTGGAATGAGCAGTTCTTC. This codes for CSAGLAGGWNEQFF.

The V and J genes are TRBV7-3 and TRBJ2-7; D is possibly TRBD2 (5 bases). Germline values: CDR1 SGHTA, CDR2 FQGTGA. The CDR3 sequence is 16 residues long. Trimming shortened V by 0 bases and J by 7 bases, and 19 bases separated the two germline ends. The CDR3 reads CASSLTPGLTMGEQYF. The CDR3 DNA reads as TGTGCCAGCAGCTTAACCCCGGGATTAACGATGGGGGAGCAGTACTTC.

This clonotype was observed once. The chain uses TRBV24-1 and TRBJ2-7; D is perhaps TRBD2 (6 bases). Germline lookup yields CDR1 KGHDR and CDR2 SFDVKD. Trimming took off 11 bases at V and 1 base at J, with 17 bases between the two ends. This CDR3 comprises 14 residues. CDR3: CAIGLEGRSYEQYF. CDR3 in DNA: TGTGCCATCGGTTTGGAGGGGAGATCCTACGAGCAGTACTTC.

This clonotype has more than one count but fewer than ten. An end of the junction differs from the germline gene, which may be a read error. The chain uses TRBV7-9 and TRBJ1-6; D unclear. Germline CDR1 reads SEHNR; CDR2 reads FQNEAQ (reference sequence). This CDR3 has 9 residues. Here the CDR3 DNA reads TGTGCTAGCAGCTTACACCTCCACTTT. Its translation is CASSLHLHF.

The chain recombines TRBV2 with TRBJ1-6; D uncertain. Trimming removed 0 bases at V and 2 bases at J, with 8 bases between. Germline V gives CDR1 SNHLY, CDR2 FYNNEI. CDR3 length: 16 amino acids. This CDR3 reads CASSEAPGPYNSPLHF. The CDR3 coding sequence is TGTGCCAGCAGTGAAGCCCCGGGTCCCTATAATTCACCCCTCCACTTT.

This sequence joins TRBV7-7 and TRBJ2-3; 10 bases are a match to TRBD2. The CDR3 runs 15 residues. Germline values: CDR1 SSHAT, CDR2 FNYEAQ (reference sequence). The V gene end was trimmed by 5 bases and the J gene end by 6 bases; junction bases not matched to a gene: 8. CDR3 in amino acids: CASSLSGRAGDTQYF. DNA of the CDR3: TGTGCCAGCAGCCTCAGCGGGAGGGCCGGGGATACGCAGTATTTT.

The chain uses TRBV29-1 and TRBJ1-6; perhaps TRBD1 as D (5 bases). This CDR3 has 14 amino acids. Trimming left V 5 bases short and J 5 bases short, with 13 bases between. Germline CDR1 and CDR2: SQVTM and ANQGSEA. Here the CDR3 DNA reads TGCAGCGTTTCTGGGGGAGTGGATAATTCACCCCTCCACTTT. Protein sequence: CSVSGGVDNSPLHF.

This clonotype has at least ten counts. The J gene is TRBJ2-1, the V gene TRBV5-1; a weak D match, TRBD2 (6 bases). The CDR3 sequence is 16 residues long. Germline loops: CDR1 SGHRS, CDR2 YFSETQ. Trimming took off 4 bases at V and 5 bases at J, with 19 bases between the two ends. CDR3: CASSPLRDSINNEQFF. The CDR3 DNA reads as TGCGCCAGCAGCCCGCTTCGGGACTCCATAAACAATGAGCAGTTCTTC.

The chain combines TRBV7-2 with TRBJ2-3; 13 bases are a match to TRBD2. V lost 1 base to trimming and J lost 5 bases; unmatched junction nucleotides: 9. CDR3 length: 18 residues. Germline values: CDR1 SGHTA, CDR2 FQGNSA. The CDR3 DNA reads as TGTGCCAGCAGCTTAGGGGCTCCGGGACTAGCGGGAAGAGATACGCAGTATTTT. Translating gives CASSLGAPGLAGRDTQYF. Based on the CDR3 plus reference TRBV7-2 and TRBJ2-3, the full variable domain is GAGVSQSPSNKVTEKGKDVELRCDPISGHTALYWYRQSLGQGLEFLIYFQGNSAPDKSGLPSDRFSAERTGGSVSTLTIQRTQQEDSAVYLCASSLGAPGLAGRDTQYFGPGTRLTVL.

The V and J genes are TRBV7-2 and TRBJ2-3; tentatively, D is TRBD2 (5 bases). This CDR3 contains 15 residues. Germline CDR1 is SGHTA and CDR2 is FQGNSA. The germline V and J ends were trimmed by 1 base and 2 bases, with 10 bases remaining between them. Here the CDR3 reads CASSLERGYTDTQYF. The CDR3 nucleotides are TGTGCCAGCAGCTTAGAACGGGGTTACACAGATACGCAGTATTTT.

This clonotype was seen a handful of times. The V gene is TRBV15, the J gene TRBJ1-6; 7 nucleotides agree with TRBD1. CDR3 size: 15 residues. Germline V gene sequence: CDR1 LNHNV, CDR2 YYDKDF (reference sequence). V lost 0 bases to trimming and J lost 10 bases; unmatched junction nucleotides: 6. The CDR3 sequence is CATSRDRQGGSPLHF. The CDR3 DNA sequence: TGTGCCACCAGCAGAGATCGTCAGGGGGGCTCACCCCTCCACTTT.

This clonotype was seen more than once but under ten times. This sequence joins TRBV14 and TRBJ1-3; no reliable D call. With 5 bases removed from V and 0 bases from J, the gap between germline ends came to 11 bases. Germline V gene data show CDR1 as SGHDN and CDR2 as FVKESK. The CDR3 runs 15 residues. The CDR3 region is CASSGQAYSGNTIYF. CDR3 bases: TGTGCCAGCAGCGGTCAGGCCTACTCTGGAAACACCATATATTTT.

The rearrangement joins TRBV7-9 to TRBJ2-1; D is ambiguous. The ends were cut back, 1 base at V and 4 bases at J, with 5 bases in the middle. CDR3 length equals 13 residues. Germline CDR1 and CDR2: SEHNR and FQNEAQ (reference sequence). The CDR3 DNA reads TGTGCCAGCAGCTTAGATGTATACAATGAGCAGTTCTTC. Its protein product is CASSLDVYNEQFF. The full variable domain, with the rest looked up from reference TRBV7-9 and TRBJ2-1, is DTGVSQNPRHKITKRGQNVTFRCDPISEHNRLYWYRQTLGQGPEFLTYFQNEAQLEKSRLLSDRFSAERPKGSFSTLEIQRTEQGDSAMYLCASSLDVYNEQFFGPGTRLTVL.

This rearrangement joins TRBV2 to TRBJ1-4, with D tentatively TRBD1 (6 bases). The CDR3 extends over 15 amino acids. Germline lookup yields CDR1 SNHLY and CDR2 FYNNEI. V gave up 7 bases and J gave up 7 bases, with 19 bases separating them. The CDR3: CASTGPREGVEKLFF. The CDR3 DNA reads TGTGCCAGCACGGGACCGCGGGAGGGGGTTGAAAAACTGTTTTTT.

This sequence joins TRBV2 and TRBJ1-4; 7 bases map to TRBD1. The CDR3 is 16 residues long. The V segment lost 4 bases and the J segment 4 bases; nucleotides outside the gene matches: 9. CDR1 and CDR2 from the germline V gene are SNHLY and FYNNEI. CDR3 residues: CASSAAGTAYNEKLFF. In nucleotides, the CDR3 is TGTGCCAGCAGTGCCGCCGGGACAGCATATAATGAAAAACTGTTTTTT. The full variable domain, completed using reference TRBV2 and TRBJ1-4, is EPEVTQTPSHQVTQMGQEVILRCVPISNHLYFYWYRQILGQKVEFLVSFYNNEISEKSEIFDDQFSVERPDGSNFTLKIRSTKLEDSAMYFCASSAAGTAYNEKLFFGSGTQLSVL.

The rearrangement uses TRBV14 and TRBJ1-5, with 7 bases that match TRBD1. The CDR3 is 15 residues long. From germline, CDR1 is SGHDN and CDR2 FVKESK. The trim removed 5 bases at V and 6 bases at J, leaving 10 bases unmatched. CDR3 amino acids: CASSLVQGEGQPQHF. The CDR3 DNA reads as TGTGCCAGCAGCTTAGTTCAGGGGGAAGGTCAGCCCCAGCATTTT. The variable domain in full, completed from reference TRBV14 and TRBJ1-5, reads EAGVTQFPSHSVIEKGQTVTLRCDPISGHDNLYWYRRVMGKEIKFLLHFVKESKQDESGMPNNRFLAERTGGTYSTLKVQPAELEDSGVYFCASSLVQGEGQPQHFGDGTRLSIL.